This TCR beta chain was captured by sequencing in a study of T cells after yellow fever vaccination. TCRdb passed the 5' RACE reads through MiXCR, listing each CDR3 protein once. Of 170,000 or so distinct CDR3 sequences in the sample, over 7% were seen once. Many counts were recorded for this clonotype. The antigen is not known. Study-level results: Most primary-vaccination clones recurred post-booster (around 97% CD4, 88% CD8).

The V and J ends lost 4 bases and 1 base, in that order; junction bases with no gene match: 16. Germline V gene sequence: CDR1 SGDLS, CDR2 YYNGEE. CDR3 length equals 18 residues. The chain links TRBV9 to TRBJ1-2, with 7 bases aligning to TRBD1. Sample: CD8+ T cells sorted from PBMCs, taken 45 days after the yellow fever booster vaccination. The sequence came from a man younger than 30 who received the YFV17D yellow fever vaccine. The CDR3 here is CASSLARQGLSINYGYTF. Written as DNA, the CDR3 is TGTGCCAGCAGCCTAGCCCGACAGGGTCTATCCATTAACTATGGCTACACCTTC.